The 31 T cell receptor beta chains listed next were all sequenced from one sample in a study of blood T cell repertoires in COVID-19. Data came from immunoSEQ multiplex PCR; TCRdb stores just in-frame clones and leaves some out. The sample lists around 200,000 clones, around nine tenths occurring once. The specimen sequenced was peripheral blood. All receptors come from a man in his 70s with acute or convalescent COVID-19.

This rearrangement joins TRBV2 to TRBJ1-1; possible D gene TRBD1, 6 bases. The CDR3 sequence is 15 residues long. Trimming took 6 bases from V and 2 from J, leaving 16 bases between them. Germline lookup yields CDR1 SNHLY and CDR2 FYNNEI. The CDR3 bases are TGTGCCAGCAGGGGCCGGGACACGAGCAACACTGAAGCTTTCTTT. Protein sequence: CASRGRDTSNTEAFF.

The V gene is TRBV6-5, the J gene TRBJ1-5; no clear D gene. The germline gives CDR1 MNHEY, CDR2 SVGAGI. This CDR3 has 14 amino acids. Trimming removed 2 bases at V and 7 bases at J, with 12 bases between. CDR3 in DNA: TGTGCCAGCAGTTACGGGTTTGGGGAGCAGCCCCAGCATTTT. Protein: CASSYGFGEQPQHF.

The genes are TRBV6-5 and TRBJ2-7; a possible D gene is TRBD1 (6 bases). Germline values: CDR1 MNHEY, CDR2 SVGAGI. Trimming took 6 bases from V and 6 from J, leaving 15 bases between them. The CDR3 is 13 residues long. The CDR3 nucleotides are TGTGCCAGCAGCAGAGCACAGGGCGGCGAGCAGTACTTC. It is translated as CASSRAQGGEQYF.

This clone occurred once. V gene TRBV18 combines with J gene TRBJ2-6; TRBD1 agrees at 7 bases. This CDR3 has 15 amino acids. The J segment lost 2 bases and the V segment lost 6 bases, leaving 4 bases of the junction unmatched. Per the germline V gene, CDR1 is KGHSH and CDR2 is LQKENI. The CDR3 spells CASSPRGPGANVLTF. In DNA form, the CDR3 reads TGTGCCAGCTCTCCGAGGGGGCCTGGGGCCAACGTCCTGACTTTC.

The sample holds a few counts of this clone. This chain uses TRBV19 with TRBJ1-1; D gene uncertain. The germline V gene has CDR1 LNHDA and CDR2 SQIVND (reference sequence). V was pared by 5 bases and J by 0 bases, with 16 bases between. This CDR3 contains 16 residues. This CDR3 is CASSVGLRGVNTEAFF. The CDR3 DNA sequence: TGTGCCAGTAGTGTAGGGCTCCGGGGAGTGAACACTGAAGCTTTCTTT. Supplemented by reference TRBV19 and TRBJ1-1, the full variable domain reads DGGITQSPKYLFRKEGQNVTLSCEQNLNHDAMYWYRQDPGQGLRLIYYSQIVNDFQKGDIAEGYSVSREKKESFPLTVTSAQKNPTAFYLCASSVGLRGVNTEAFFGQGTRLTVV.

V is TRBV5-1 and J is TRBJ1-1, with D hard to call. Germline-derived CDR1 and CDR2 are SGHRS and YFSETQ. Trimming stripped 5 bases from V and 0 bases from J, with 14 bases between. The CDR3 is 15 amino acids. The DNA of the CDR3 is TGCGCCAGCAGTTATCGGAGGACCATGAACACTGAAGCTTTCTTT. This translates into CASSYRRTMNTEAFF. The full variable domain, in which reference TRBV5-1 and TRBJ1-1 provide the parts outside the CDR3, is KAGVTQTPRYLIKTRGQQVTLSCSPISGHRSVSWYQQTPGQGLQFLFEYFSETQRNKGNFPGRFSGRQFSNSRSEMNVSTLELGDSALYLCASSYRRTMNTEAFFGQGTRLTVV.

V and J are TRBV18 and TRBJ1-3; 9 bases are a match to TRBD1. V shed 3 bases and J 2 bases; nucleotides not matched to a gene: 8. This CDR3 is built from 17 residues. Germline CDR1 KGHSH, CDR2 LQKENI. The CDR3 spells CASSPATGQGPGNTIYF. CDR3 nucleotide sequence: TGTGCCAGCTCACCGGCAACGGGACAGGGACCTGGAAACACCATATATTTT.

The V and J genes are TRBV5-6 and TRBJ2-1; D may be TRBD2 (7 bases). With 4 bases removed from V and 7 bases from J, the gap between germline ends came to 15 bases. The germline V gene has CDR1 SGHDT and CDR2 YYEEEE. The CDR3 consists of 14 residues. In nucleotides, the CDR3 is TGTGCCAGCAGCACGGAGGGGGGGGAAAATGAGCAGTTCTTC. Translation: CASSTEGGENEQFF.

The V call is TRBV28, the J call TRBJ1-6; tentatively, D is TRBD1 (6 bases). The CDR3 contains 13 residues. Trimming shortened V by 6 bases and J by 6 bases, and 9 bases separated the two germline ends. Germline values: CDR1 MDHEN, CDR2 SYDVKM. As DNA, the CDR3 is TGTGCCAGCAGCGGACAGCCTAATTCACCCCTCCACTTT. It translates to CASSGQPNSPLHF.

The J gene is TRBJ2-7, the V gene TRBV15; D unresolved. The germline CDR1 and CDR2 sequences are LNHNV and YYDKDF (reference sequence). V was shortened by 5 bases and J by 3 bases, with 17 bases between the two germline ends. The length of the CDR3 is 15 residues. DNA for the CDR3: TGTGCCACCAGCTCCTTTTCTGCCTCCGGCTACGAGCAGTACTTC. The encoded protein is CATSSFSASGYEQYF.

This CDR3 reads CASSYEATGYEQYF. The CDR3 DNA sequence: TGTGCCAGCAGTTACGAGGCCACAGGCTACGAGCAGTACTTC. The chain recombines TRBV6-2 or TRBV6-3 with TRBJ2-7, with D possibly matching TRBD1 (5 bases). The germline CDR1 and CDR2 sequences are MNHEY and SVGEGT. Trimming stripped 2 bases from V and 3 bases from J, with 11 bases between. This CDR3 has 14 amino acids.

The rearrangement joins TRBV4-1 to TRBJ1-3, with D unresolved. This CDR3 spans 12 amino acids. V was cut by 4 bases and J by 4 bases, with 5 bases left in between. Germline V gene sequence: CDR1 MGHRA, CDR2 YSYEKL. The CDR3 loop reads CASSLVGNTIYF. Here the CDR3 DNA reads TGCGCCAGCAGCCTAGTCGGAAACACCATATATTTT.

CDR3 in amino acids: CASSSPSGGNHQPQHF. CDR3 bases: TGTGCCAGCAGTTCCCCCTCGGGGGGGAATCATCAGCCCCAGCATTTT. The genes are TRBV28 and TRBJ1-5; D is perhaps TRBD1 (5 bases). The CDR3 has 16 residues. From germline, CDR1 is MDHEN and CDR2 SYDVKM. Trimming took 4 bases from V and 5 from J, leaving 18 bases between them.

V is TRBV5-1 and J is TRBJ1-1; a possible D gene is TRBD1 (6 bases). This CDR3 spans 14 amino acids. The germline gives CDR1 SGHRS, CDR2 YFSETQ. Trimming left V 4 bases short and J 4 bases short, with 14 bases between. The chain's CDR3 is CASSEQGGGTEAFF. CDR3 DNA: TGCGCCAGCAGCGAACAGGGTGGGGGCACTGAAGCTTTCTTT.

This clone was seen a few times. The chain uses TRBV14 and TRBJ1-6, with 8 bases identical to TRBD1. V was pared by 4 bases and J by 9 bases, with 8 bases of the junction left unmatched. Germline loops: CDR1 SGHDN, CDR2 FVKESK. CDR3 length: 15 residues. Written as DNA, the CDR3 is TGTGCCAGCAGCCCATCTACAGGGGGATCTTCACCCCTCCACTTT. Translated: CASSPSTGGSSPLHF.

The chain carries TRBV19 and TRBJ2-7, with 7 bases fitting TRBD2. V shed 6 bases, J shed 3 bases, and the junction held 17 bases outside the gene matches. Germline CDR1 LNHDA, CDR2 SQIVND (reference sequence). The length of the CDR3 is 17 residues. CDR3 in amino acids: CASSTHPGKGLNYEQYF. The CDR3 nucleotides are TGTGCCAGTAGCACTCATCCCGGTAAGGGACTAAACTACGAGCAGTACTTC.

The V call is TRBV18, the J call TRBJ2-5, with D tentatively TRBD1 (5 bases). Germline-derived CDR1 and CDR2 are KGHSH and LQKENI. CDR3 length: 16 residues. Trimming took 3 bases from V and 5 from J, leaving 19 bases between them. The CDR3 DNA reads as TGTGCCAGCTCACCCTCTTCGGGCAGGGAAGGGGAGACCCAGTACTTC. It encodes CASSPSSGREGETQYF.

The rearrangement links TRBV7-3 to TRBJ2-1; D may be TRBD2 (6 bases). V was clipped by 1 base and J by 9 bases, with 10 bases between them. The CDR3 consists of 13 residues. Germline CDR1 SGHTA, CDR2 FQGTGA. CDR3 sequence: CASSLRGVAEQFF. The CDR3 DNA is TGTGCCAGCAGCTTAAGGGGGGTCGCTGAGCAGTTCTTC. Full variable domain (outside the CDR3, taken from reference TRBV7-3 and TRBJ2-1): GAGVSQTPSNKVTEKGKYVELRCDPISGHTALYWYRQSLGQGPEFLIYFQGTGAADDSGLPNDRFFAVRPEGSVSTLKIQRTERGDSAVYLCASSLRGVAEQFFGPGTRLTVL.

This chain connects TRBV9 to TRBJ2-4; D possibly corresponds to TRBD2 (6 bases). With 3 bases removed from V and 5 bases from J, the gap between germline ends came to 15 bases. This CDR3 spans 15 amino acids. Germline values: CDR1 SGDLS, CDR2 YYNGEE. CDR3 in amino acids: CASSATGVPENIQYF. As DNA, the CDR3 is TGTGCCAGCAGCGCCACGGGAGTACCGGAAAACATTCAGTACTTC.

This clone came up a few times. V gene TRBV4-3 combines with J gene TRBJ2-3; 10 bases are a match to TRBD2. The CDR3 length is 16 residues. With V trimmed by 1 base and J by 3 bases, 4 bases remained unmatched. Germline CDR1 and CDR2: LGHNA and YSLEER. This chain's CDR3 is CASSQGVAGGTDTQYF. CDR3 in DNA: TGCGCCAGCAGCCAAGGAGTAGCGGGGGGTACAGATACGCAGTATTTT.

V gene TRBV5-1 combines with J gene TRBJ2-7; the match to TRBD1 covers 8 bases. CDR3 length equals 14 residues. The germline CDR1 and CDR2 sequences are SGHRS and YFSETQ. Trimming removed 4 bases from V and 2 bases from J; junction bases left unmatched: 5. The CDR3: CASSIRQGTYEQYF. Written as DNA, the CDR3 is TGCGCCAGCAGCATCCGACAGGGGACCTACGAGCAGTACTTC.

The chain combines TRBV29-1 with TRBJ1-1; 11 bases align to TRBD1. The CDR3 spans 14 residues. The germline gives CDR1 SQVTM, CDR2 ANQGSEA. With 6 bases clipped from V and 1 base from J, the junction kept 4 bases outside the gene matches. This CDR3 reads CSVGQGAQNTEAFF. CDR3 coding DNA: TGCAGCGTCGGACAGGGGGCACAGAACACTGAAGCTTTCTTT.

The CDR3 loop reads CASSSRQGGLYGYTF. DNA for the CDR3: TGTGCCAGCAGTTCTCGACAGGGGGGCCTATATGGCTACACCTTC. This chain joins TRBV27 and TRBJ1-2; 9 nucleotides line up with TRBD1. Germline CDR1 MNHEY, CDR2 SMNVEV (reference sequence). The CDR3 covers 15 residues. V shed 4 bases, J shed 5 bases, and the junction held 8 bases outside the gene matches.

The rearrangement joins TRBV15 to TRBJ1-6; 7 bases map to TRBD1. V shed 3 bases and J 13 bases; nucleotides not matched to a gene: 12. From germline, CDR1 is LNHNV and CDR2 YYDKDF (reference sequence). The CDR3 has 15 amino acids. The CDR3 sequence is CATSRDRQGSAPLHF. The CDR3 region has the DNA TGTGCCACCAGCAGGGATCGACAGGGAAGTGCGCCCCTCCACTTT.

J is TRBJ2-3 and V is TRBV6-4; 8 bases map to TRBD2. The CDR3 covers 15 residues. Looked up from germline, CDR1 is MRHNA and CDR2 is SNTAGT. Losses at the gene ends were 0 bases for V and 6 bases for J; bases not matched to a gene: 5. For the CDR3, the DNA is TGTGCCAGCAGTGACTCGGGGACTAGTGTGGATACGCAGTATTTT. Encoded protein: CASSDSGTSVDTQYF.

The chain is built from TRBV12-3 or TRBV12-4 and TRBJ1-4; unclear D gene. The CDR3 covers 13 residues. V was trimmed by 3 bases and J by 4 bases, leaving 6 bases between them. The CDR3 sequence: CASSFGSNEKLFF. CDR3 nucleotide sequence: TGTGCCAGCAGTTTTGGTAGTAATGAAAAACTGTTTTTT.

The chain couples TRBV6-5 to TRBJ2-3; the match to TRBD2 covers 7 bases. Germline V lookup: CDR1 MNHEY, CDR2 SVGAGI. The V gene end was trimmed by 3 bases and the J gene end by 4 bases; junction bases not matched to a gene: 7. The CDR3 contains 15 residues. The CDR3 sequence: CASSYAGVGSDTQYF. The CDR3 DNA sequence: TGTGCCAGCAGTTATGCGGGGGTCGGCTCAGATACGCAGTATTTT.

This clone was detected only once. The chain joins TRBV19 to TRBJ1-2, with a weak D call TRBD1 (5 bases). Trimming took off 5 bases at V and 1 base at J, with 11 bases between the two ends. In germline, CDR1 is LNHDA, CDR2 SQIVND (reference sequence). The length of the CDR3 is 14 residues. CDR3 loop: CASSGAQGNYGYTF. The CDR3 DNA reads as TGTGCCAGTAGTGGGGCGCAGGGTAACTATGGCTACACCTTC.

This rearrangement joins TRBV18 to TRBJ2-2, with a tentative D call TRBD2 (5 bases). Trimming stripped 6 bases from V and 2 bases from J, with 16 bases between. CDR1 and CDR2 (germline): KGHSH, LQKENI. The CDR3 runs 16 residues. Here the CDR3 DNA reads TGTGCCAGCTCCCCGAGGGCTCCCGCAAACACCGGGGAGCTGTTTTTT. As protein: CASSPRAPANTGELFF.

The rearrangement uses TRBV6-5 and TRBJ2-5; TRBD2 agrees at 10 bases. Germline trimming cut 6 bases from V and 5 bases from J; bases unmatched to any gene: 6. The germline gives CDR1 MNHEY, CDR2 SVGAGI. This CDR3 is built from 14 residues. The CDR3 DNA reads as TGTGCCAGCAGGACCGGGACTAGCGCGGAGACCCAGTACTTC. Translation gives CASRTGTSAETQYF.

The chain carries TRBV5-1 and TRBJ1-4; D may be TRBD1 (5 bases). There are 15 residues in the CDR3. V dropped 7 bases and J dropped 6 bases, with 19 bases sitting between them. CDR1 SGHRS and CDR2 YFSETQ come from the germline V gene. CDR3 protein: CASGQGGAYYEKLFF. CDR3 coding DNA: TGCGCCAGCGGACAAGGAGGGGCGTATTATGAAAAACTGTTTTTT.